This is a list of T cell receptor beta chains from one sample in a study of patients and donors after allogeneic stem cell transplantation. TCRdb redid the calling of the RT-PCR reads with MiXCR, one entry per CDR3 protein. The sample includes over 150,000 distinct CDR3 sequences, about 29% of them seen just once. Sequenced input: blood, either unsorted or a sorted T cell fraction (not recorded which). Receptor source: a human donor who was either an allogeneic HSCT recipient or a stem cell or donor lymphocyte infusion donor (not recorded which). It is not recorded whose cells these are; they may come from a transplant donor. Each CDR3 is given with its conserved first and last residue. D genes are given only for firm matches. Only some rows state a clone size, as once, few, many or a class for expanded clones.

.	TRBV2	TRBD2	18	CASEDPGLAGGSSYEQYF
many	TRBV12-3/TRBV12-4	.	14	CASSFGTRGNEAFF
few	TRBV29-1	TRBD2	14	CSVPNGPAGGTQYF
few	TRBV5-6	.	16	CASSLGYGAHTDTQYF
few	TRBV16	.	14	CASSHYTADYGYTF
.	TRBV4-2	.	15	CASSQENQGWETQYF
.	TRBV21-1	.	15	CASSKIEQGYNEQFF
many	TRBV5-5	.	13	CASSSWVNQPQHF
.	TRBV6-6	TRBD2	17	CASSYSRLAEYQETQYF
.	TRBV10-3	.	15	CAISEPLRGAYEQYF
many	TRBV7-2	.	13	CASSLGGGQPQHF
.	TRBV4-2	.	15	CASSQAAANTGELFF
.	TRBV5-5	.	17	CASSLRERSQRYNEQFF
.	TRBV6-5	TRBD1	11	CASSSGGGYTF
few	TRBV5-4	TRBD1	17	CASSQEPGQGANGELFF
.	TRBV7-9	.	18	CASSLGIGGASGANVLTF
.	TRBV10-3	TRBD2	16	CAITPSPTSGGYEQYF
.	TRBV29-1	TRBD1	13	CSVEGQIYNEQFF
.	TRBV20-1	TRBD2	15	CSARDRLAAIYEQYF
few	TRBV27	TRBD2	15	CASSLSRGGNYEQYF
.	TRBV20-1	.	11	CSATRTYEQYF
.	TRBV11-2	.	15	CASSLEGLSYNEQFF
few	TRBV27	.	14	CASSPSGSNQPQHF
many	TRBV6-6	.	16	CASSYFPPSGANVLTF
.	TRBV28	.	15	CASTGVGSVTGELFF